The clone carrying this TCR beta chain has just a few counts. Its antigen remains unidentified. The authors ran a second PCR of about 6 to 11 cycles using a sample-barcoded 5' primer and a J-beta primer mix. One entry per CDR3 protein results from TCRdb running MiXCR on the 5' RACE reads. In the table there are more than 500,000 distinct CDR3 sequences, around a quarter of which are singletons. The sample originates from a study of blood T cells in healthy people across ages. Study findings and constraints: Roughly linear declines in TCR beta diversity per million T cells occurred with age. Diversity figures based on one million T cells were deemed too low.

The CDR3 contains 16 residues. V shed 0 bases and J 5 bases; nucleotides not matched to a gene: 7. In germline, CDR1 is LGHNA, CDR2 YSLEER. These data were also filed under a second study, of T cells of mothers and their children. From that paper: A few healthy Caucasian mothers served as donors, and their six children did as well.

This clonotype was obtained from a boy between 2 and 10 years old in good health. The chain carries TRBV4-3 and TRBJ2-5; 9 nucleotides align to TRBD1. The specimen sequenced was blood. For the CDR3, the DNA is TGCGCCAGCAGCCAAGATGCGACAGGGGGTGGGGAGACCCAGTACTTC. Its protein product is CASSQDATGGGETQYF.